This T cell receptor (beta chain) is drawn from a study of Graves' ophthalmopathy and Graves' hyperthyroidism. Overall study: Prior to any treatment, peripheral blood was collected at the time of initial diagnosis.

The length of the CDR3 is 15 residues. The V gene's germline CDR1 is DFQATT and CDR2 SNEGSKA (reference sequence). With 5 bases removed from V and 10 bases from J, the gap between germline ends came to 21 bases. RNA transcripts provided the template for amplifying TCR beta CDR3 regions. Investigators did first-round RT-PCR with HTBI primers, then second-round multiplex PCR. From the multiplex PCR reads, TCRdb called clonotypes with MiXCR, one entry per CDR3 protein. This sample yields about 14,000 distinct CDR3 sequences, of which roughly 50% are seen a single time; 45% belongs to the top ten. Among the exclusions were patients with other autoimmune diseases, uncontrolled infections, pregnancy or lactation. Someone took the PBMCs out of more than 9 ml of fresh peripheral blood.

The source of this sequence is a woman between 25 and 40 years old with Graves' ophthalmopathy. The sequencing input was peripheral blood. This sequence joins TRBV20-1 and TRBJ1-6; D is unresolved. The CDR3 spells CSARGRSGKYSPLHF. CDR3 nucleotides: TGCAGTGCTCGCGGGAGGTCGGGGAAATACTCACCCCTCCACTTT.